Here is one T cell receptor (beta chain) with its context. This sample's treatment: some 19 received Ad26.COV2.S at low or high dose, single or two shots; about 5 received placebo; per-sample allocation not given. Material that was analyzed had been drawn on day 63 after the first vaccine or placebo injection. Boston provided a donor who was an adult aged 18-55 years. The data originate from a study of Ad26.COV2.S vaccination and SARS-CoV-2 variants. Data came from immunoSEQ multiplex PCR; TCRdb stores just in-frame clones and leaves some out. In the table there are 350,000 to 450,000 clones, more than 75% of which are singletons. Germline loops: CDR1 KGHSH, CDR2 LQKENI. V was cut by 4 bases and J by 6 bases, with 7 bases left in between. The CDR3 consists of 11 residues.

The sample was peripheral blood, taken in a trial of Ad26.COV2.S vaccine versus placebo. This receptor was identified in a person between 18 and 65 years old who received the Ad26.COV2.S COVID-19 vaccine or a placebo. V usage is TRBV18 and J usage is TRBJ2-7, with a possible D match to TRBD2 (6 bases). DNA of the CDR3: TGTGCCAGCTCACAGGGAGGCGAGCAGTACTTC. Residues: CASSQGGEQYF.